The clone carrying this T cell receptor beta chain was observed once. As yet, its antigen is unknown. Patients picked for sequencing had shown CD8+CD57+ cell expansion detected by flow cytometry. This entry comes from a study of CD8+CD57+ T cells in acquired aplastic anemia. The CDR3 sequence is 15 residues long. Unmatched junction bases numbered 20, after V lost 8 bases and J lost 12 bases. The germline V gene has CDR1 SGDLS and CDR2 YYNGEE. Study-wide results and caveats: Fewer than 35 shared CD8+ CDR3s appeared highly expressed within patients' immunodominant clones.

CDR3 and TCR beta VDJ profiling relied on genomic DNA as the template. A single record per CDR3 protein comes from TCRdb applying MiXCR to the reads. The data show 200,000 to 300,000 distinct CDR3 sequences, about 80% seen once. The sequence was collected from a human donor with aplastic anemia. Specimen: sorted CD4+, CD8+, or CD8+CD57+ T cells (not recorded which) from PBMCs. This sequence joins TRBV9 and TRBJ2-1; 7 bases map to TRBD2. The CDR3 here is CASSIASGAYNLQFF. The CDR3 nucleotides are TGTGCCAGTAGTATAGCTAGCGGAGCCTACAACTTGCAGTTCTTC.